This TCR beta chain was retrieved from a study of glioma-infiltrating T cells after dendritic cell vaccination. Sequencing used immunoSEQ multiplex PCR; TCRdb keeps in-frame clones, though not all of them. The sample yields 71,000 or so clones, 81% seen once. CDR1 and CDR2 from the germline V gene are SGHNT and YYREEE (reference sequence). The CDR3 loop spans 16 amino acids. V lost 4 bases to trimming and J lost 1 base, with 14 bases between them. This material consisted of blood, taken before dendritic cell vaccination. This chain joins TRBV5-4 and TRBJ2-2, with D maybe TRBD1 (5 bases). This receptor was taken from a human donor with glioblastoma. The CDR3 is CASSPPWTLNTGELFF. The CDR3 DNA reads TGTGCCAGCAGCCCCCCCTGGACACTGAACACCGGGGAGCTGTTTTTT.